These T cell receptor beta chains were read from a single sample in a study of T cell responses to AZD1222 COVID-19 vaccine. Sequencing used immunoSEQ multiplex PCR; TCRdb keeps in-frame clones, though not all of them. The table has some 120,000 clones, roughly 90% seen once; the top ten hold more than 6%. The source material was peripheral blood, sampled 28 days after the second AZD1222 dose. The receptors were gathered from an adult who received the AZD1222 COVID-19 vaccine. Both conserved end residues are part of each CDR3. Fields, in order: D gene, V gene, J gene, CDR3 protein. The D gene is left open where the match is weak.

NA	TRBV12-3/TRBV12-4	TRBJ1-2	CASSSRGGYTF
NA	TRBV6-5	TRBJ1-5	CASSYGRGQPQHF
NA	TRBV11-3	TRBJ2-1	CASSFSGNEQFF
TRBD2	TRBV4-1	TRBJ2-1	CASSQDRDGGSYNEQFF
NA	TRBV27	TRBJ2-7	CASSSISYEQYF
TRBD1	TRBV19	TRBJ1-2	CASSTPTGVLNFYGYTF
TRBD1	TRBV5-1	TRBJ2-3	CASSLLQGEDTQYF
NA	TRBV9	TRBJ2-7	CASSPATSQGGYEQYF
NA	TRBV10-1	TRBJ1-1	CASMNSYYTEAFF
NA	TRBV10-3	TRBJ2-3	CASQRLTSTDTQYF
NA	TRBV5-6	TRBJ2-1	CASSLRLTISYNEQFF
NA	TRBV14	TRBJ1-2	CASKRGGNYGYTF
NA	TRBV19	TRBJ1-6	CASSQNSPLHF
TRBD2	TRBV28	TRBJ2-5	CASSFPGLAGGVQETQYF
NA	TRBV12-3/TRBV12-4	TRBJ1-5	CASTIFPDQPQHF
TRBD1	TRBV3-1/TRBV3-2	TRBJ1-2	CASSQAGTGILDTF
NA	TRBV6-6	TRBJ2-7	CASSYSKGTYEQYF
NA	TRBV4-1	TRBJ2-7	CASSHEEGMEQYF
TRBD1	TRBV10-3	TRBJ1-2	CAISEGTGIYGYTF
NA	TRBV5-5	TRBJ2-7	CASSLRGQAIYEQYF
TRBD2	TRBV28	TRBJ2-7	CASSSPPGLAGGLYEQYF
NA	TRBV29-1	TRBJ2-1	CSVGLGPSSYNEQFF
NA	TRBV3-1/TRBV3-2	TRBJ2-3	CASSQLGTDTQYF
NA	TRBV15	TRBJ2-2	CATSRESQNTGELFF
NA	TRBV28	TRBJ1-5	CASNNRGTGQPQHF
NA	TRBV7-8	TRBJ1-5	CASSLSVIRGPNSNQPQHF
TRBD1	TRBV4-1	TRBJ1-4	CASSQGTGTGLNEKLFF
NA	TRBV24-1	TRBJ2-1	CATSDSKWNEQFF
NA	TRBV2	TRBJ1-1	CASSAQTLTEAFF
TRBD1	TRBV5-5	TRBJ1-5	CASSQQTGLRGQPQHF
NA	TRBV5-1	TRBJ1-4	CASSLAGEKLFF
TRBD1	TRBV6-5	TRBJ1-6	CASSLQWDRGLSPLHF
TRBD2	TRBV5-5	TRBJ2-7	CASSPTSWGSAPGEQYF
NA	TRBV2	TRBJ1-2	CAIQEGTTYGYTF
NA	TRBV7-2	TRBJ2-5	CASSLGVAETQYF
NA	TRBV12-3/TRBV12-4	TRBJ1-5	CASRLTGNQPQHF
NA	TRBV28	TRBJ1-6	CASRFGVMGYNSPLHF
NA	TRBV7-2	TRBJ1-3	CASSLGRGGNSGNTIYF
TRBD1	TRBV5-1	TRBJ2-3	CASSVDRGRSDTQYF
TRBD2	TRBV9	TRBJ2-1	CASSVGTSSYNEQFF
TRBD1	TRBV5-1	TRBJ2-7	CASTWDSPSYEQYF
NA	TRBV28	TRBJ1-2	CASSSDIQGRGSGYTF
TRBD1	TRBV28	TRBJ1-5	CASTPRTGGNQPQHF
NA	TRBV6-4	TRBJ2-1	CASSDELNNEQFF
TRBD1	TRBV5-4	TRBJ1-6	CASSLPGQFASPLHF
TRBD2	TRBV27	TRBJ2-3	CASSPGTSGRRDTQYF